The rows below give T cell receptor beta chains drawn from one sample of a study of cytomegalovirus exposure and HLA in healthy donors. Clones were sequenced by immunoSEQ multiplex PCR, and TCRdb holds only the in-frame ones, with some missing. In the table there are about 180,000 clones, more than 75% of which are singletons. The sequencing sample was made of PBMCs. Receptors were obtained from a man aged 35-49 years in good health and CMV-seronegative. The CDR3 runs from the conserved cysteine through the conserved F or W. The D gene is left open where the match is weak. Size is omitted from some rows. Given values are once, few, many or a class for expanded clones.

v_call: TRBV30
clone_size: NA
d_call: TRBD1
j_call: TRBJ2-7
cdr3_aa: CASGQGAGEQYF
cdr3_nt: TGTGCCTCGGGACAGGGGGCGGGGGAGCAGTACTTC

v_call: TRBV21-1
clone_size: NA
d_call: NA
j_call: TRBJ2-3
cdr3_aa: CASSKSDRGGTDTQYF
cdr3_nt: TGTGCCAGCAGCAAAAGTGACAGGGGGGGCACAGATACGCAGTATTTT

v_call: TRBV5-1
clone_size: NA
d_call: NA
j_call: TRBJ1-1
cdr3_aa: CASSLAGTPIAFF
cdr3_nt: TGCGCCAGCAGCTTGGCCGGGACACCGATCGCTTTCTTT

v_call: TRBV19
clone_size: NA
d_call: NA
j_call: TRBJ1-1
cdr3_aa: CASSTQGYNTEAFF
cdr3_nt: TGTGCCAGTAGTACACAGGGTTATAACACTGAAGCTTTCTTT

v_call: TRBV6-5
clone_size: NA
d_call: NA
j_call: TRBJ2-7
cdr3_aa: CASTERYEQYF
cdr3_nt: TGTGCCAGCACAGAACGATACGAGCAGTACTTC

v_call: TRBV29-1
clone_size: NA
d_call: TRBD2
j_call: TRBJ2-7
cdr3_aa: CSARLAGTYEQYF
cdr3_nt: TGCAGCGCCCGACTAGCGGGTACCTACGAGCAGTACTTC

v_call: TRBV28
clone_size: NA
d_call: NA
j_call: TRBJ1-2
cdr3_aa: CASSQGLDIQGYTF
cdr3_nt: TGTGCCAGCAGCCAAGGCCTCGACATACAGGGCTACACCTTC

v_call: TRBV5-5
clone_size: few
d_call: TRBD1
j_call: TRBJ2-1
cdr3_aa: CASRATGANYNEQFF
cdr3_nt: TGTGCCAGCAGAGCAACAGGGGCTAACTACAATGAGCAGTTCTTC

v_call: TRBV11-2
clone_size: NA
d_call: TRBD2
j_call: TRBJ2-1
cdr3_aa: CASSAPTTSGGGSNEQFF
cdr3_nt: TGTGCCAGCAGCGCCCCCACGACTAGCGGGGGGGGTAGCAATGAGCAGTTCTTC

v_call: TRBV7-8
clone_size: NA
d_call: NA
j_call: TRBJ2-1
cdr3_aa: CASSLGPEQFF
cdr3_nt: TGTGCCAGCAGCTTAGGGCCAGAGCAGTTCTTC

v_call: TRBV6-6
clone_size: NA
d_call: TRBD1
j_call: TRBJ1-4
cdr3_aa: CASSRGTVSNEKLFF
cdr3_nt: TGTGCCAGCAGTAGGGGGACAGTGAGTAATGAAAAACTGTTTTTT

v_call: TRBV27
clone_size: NA
d_call: TRBD2
j_call: TRBJ2-1
cdr3_aa: CASSFGASGPPVYNEQFF
cdr3_nt: TGTGCCAGCAGTTTCGGGGCTAGCGGGCCCCCCGTCTACAATGAGCAGTTCTTC

v_call: TRBV7-2
clone_size: NA
d_call: TRBD1
j_call: TRBJ1-3
cdr3_aa: CASSPSGQGGGNTIYF
cdr3_nt: TGTGCCAGCAGCCCCTCGGGACAGGGGGGGGGAAACACCATATATTTT

v_call: TRBV28
clone_size: NA
d_call: TRBD1
j_call: TRBJ1-4
cdr3_aa: CASSSPGQGLEKLFF
cdr3_nt: TGTGCCAGCAGCTCGCCGGGACAGGGACTCGAAAAACTGTTTTTT

v_call: TRBV7-9
clone_size: NA
d_call: NA
j_call: TRBJ1-1
cdr3_aa: CASSFRGSGTEAFF
cdr3_nt: TGTGCCAGCAGCTTTAGGGGTTCAGGCACTGAAGCTTTCTTT

v_call: TRBV7-3
clone_size: few
d_call: NA
j_call: TRBJ2-7
cdr3_aa: CASSSWRANEQYF
cdr3_nt: TGTGCCAGCAGCTCCTGGAGGGCCAACGAGCAGTACTTC

v_call: TRBV5-1
clone_size: few
d_call: NA
j_call: TRBJ1-4
cdr3_aa: CASSSLSTNEKLFF
cdr3_nt: TGCGCCAGCAGCTCCCTTTCAACTAATGAAAAACTGTTTTTT

v_call: TRBV28
clone_size: NA
d_call: TRBD1
j_call: TRBJ1-4
cdr3_aa: CASSPSGTGANEKLFF
cdr3_nt: TGTGCCAGCAGTCCCTCCGGGACAGGAGCTAATGAAAAACTGTTTTTT

v_call: TRBV4-3
clone_size: NA
d_call: TRBD1
j_call: TRBJ2-7
cdr3_aa: CASSPSTGGPLEQYF
cdr3_nt: TGCGCCAGCAGCCCCTCGACAGGGGGCCCCCTGGAGCAGTACTTC

v_call: TRBV5-4
clone_size: NA
d_call: NA
j_call: TRBJ2-7
cdr3_aa: CASSSGGAFYEQYF
cdr3_nt: TGTGCCAGCAGCTCAGGCGGGGCATTCTACGAGCAGTACTTC

v_call: TRBV30
clone_size: NA
d_call: NA
j_call: TRBJ2-4
cdr3_aa: CAWTPAKNIQYF
cdr3_nt: TGTGCCTGGACTCCCGCCAAAAACATTCAGTACTTC

v_call: TRBV2
clone_size: once
d_call: NA
j_call: TRBJ1-5
cdr3_aa: CASSEGGQPQHF
cdr3_nt: TGTGCCAGCAGTGAAGGAGGGCAGCCCCAGCATTTT

v_call: TRBV27
clone_size: few
d_call: TRBD2
j_call: TRBJ2-1
cdr3_aa: CASSPLAEREVSNEQFF
cdr3_nt: TGTGCCAGCAGTCCATTAGCGGAGCGGGAGGTGAGCAATGAGCAGTTCTTC

v_call: TRBV10-3
clone_size: NA
d_call: TRBD2
j_call: TRBJ2-7
cdr3_aa: CAISSSTGLAYEQYF
cdr3_nt: TGTGCCATCAGCTCGAGTACCGGACTAGCCTACGAGCAGTACTTC

v_call: TRBV7-3
clone_size: NA
d_call: TRBD1
j_call: TRBJ2-3
cdr3_aa: CASSSRRDRGHADTQYF
cdr3_nt: TGTGCCAGCAGCTCCCGCCGGGACAGGGGGCATGCAGATACGCAGTATTTT

v_call: TRBV5-6
clone_size: NA
d_call: TRBD1
j_call: TRBJ1-1
cdr3_aa: CASSSTGGASMNTEAFF
cdr3_nt: TGTGCCAGCAGCTCGACAGGGGGCGCGTCGATGAACACTGAAGCTTTCTTT

v_call: TRBV27
clone_size: NA
d_call: NA
j_call: TRBJ1-4
cdr3_aa: CASSLLGSGGTNEKLFF
cdr3_nt: TGTGCCAGCAGTTTACTGGGTTCGGGAGGGACGAATGAAAAACTGTTTTTT

v_call: TRBV7-3
clone_size: NA
d_call: TRBD1
j_call: TRBJ2-7
cdr3_aa: CASSLGQGAYEQYF
cdr3_nt: TGTGCCAGCAGCTTGGGACAGGGGGCCTACGAGCAGTACTTC

v_call: TRBV5-5
clone_size: NA
d_call: TRBD2
j_call: TRBJ2-3
cdr3_aa: CASSFRLAGGSDTQYF
cdr3_nt: TGTGCCAGCAGCTTTAGACTAGCGGGAGGTTCGGATACGCAGTATTTT

v_call: TRBV20-1
clone_size: NA
d_call: NA
j_call: TRBJ1-1
cdr3_aa: CSATSGEAFF
cdr3_nt: TGCAGTGCTACGTCAGGAGAAGCTTTCTTT

v_call: TRBV28
clone_size: NA
d_call: NA
j_call: TRBJ1-2
cdr3_aa: CASSSQGEGNYGYTF
cdr3_nt: TGTGCCAGCAGTTCACAGGGAGAGGGCAACTATGGCTACACCTTC

v_call: TRBV7-2
clone_size: NA
d_call: TRBD1
j_call: TRBJ1-4
cdr3_aa: CASSPDRGGEKLFF
cdr3_nt: TGTGCCAGCAGCCCTGACAGGGGGGGTGAAAAACTGTTTTTT

v_call: TRBV29-1
clone_size: NA
d_call: NA
j_call: TRBJ2-1
cdr3_aa: CSVEDRGLNEQFF
cdr3_nt: TGCAGCGTTGAAGACAGGGGCCTCAATGAGCAGTTCTTC

v_call: TRBV28
clone_size: NA
d_call: NA
j_call: TRBJ1-1
cdr3_aa: CASSLTKGQTMNTEAFF
cdr3_nt: TGTGCCAGCAGTTTAACCAAAGGACAGACTATGAACACTGAAGCTTTCTTT

v_call: TRBV6-5
clone_size: NA
d_call: TRBD1
j_call: TRBJ2-7
cdr3_aa: CASQTGGHEQYF
cdr3_nt: TGTGCCAGCCAAACAGGGGGCCACGAGCAGTACTTC

v_call: TRBV4-1
clone_size: NA
d_call: TRBD2
j_call: TRBJ2-2
cdr3_aa: CASSRAASGGSPGELFF
cdr3_nt: TGCGCCAGCAGCCGAGCAGCTAGCGGGGGAAGCCCCGGGGAGCTGTTTTTT

v_call: TRBV6-6
clone_size: NA
d_call: NA
j_call: TRBJ1-1
cdr3_aa: CASSPTRQLGTEAFF
cdr3_nt: TGTGCCAGCAGTCCGACCCGACAGTTGGGCACTGAAGCTTTCTTT